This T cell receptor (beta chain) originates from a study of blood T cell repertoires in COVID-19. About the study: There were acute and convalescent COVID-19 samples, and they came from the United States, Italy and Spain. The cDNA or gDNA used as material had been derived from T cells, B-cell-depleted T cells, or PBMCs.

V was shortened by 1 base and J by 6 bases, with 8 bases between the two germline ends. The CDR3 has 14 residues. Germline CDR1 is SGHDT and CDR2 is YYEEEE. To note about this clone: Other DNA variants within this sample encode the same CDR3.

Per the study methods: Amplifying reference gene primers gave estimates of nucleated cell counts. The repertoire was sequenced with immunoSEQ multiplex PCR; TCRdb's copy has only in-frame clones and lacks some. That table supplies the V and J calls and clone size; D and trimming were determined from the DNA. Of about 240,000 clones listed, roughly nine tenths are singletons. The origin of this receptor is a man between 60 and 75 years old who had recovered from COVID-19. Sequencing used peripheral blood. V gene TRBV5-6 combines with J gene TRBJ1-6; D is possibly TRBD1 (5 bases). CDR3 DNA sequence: TGTGCCAGCAGCTTGCCGGGGGTTAATTCACCCCTCCACTTT. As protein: CASSLPGVNSPLHF. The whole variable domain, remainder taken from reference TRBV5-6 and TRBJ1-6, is DAGVTQSPTHLIKTRGQQVTLRCSPKSGHDTVSWYQQALGQGPQFIFQYYEEEERQRGNFPDRFSGHQFPNYSSELNVNALLLGDSALYLCASSLPGVNSPLHFGNGTRLTVT.